This is a list of T cell receptor beta chains from one sample in a study of OX40 agonist ivuxolimab in advanced cancers. Using immunoSEQ multiplex PCR, the repertoire was profiled, and TCRdb retains in-frame clones only, with some absent. This table holds approximately 82,000 clones, about 90% found once. The sequencing used CD4+ or CD8+ T cells sorted from blood, collected in a trial of the OX40 agonist ivuxolimab. Receptor source: an adult with an advanced solid tumor such as melanoma, head and neck, liver or kidney cancer. Both conserved end residues are part of each CDR3. Fields, in order: J gene, D gene, clone size, V gene, CDR3 protein, CDR3 DNA. A D gene is named only where the DNA matches it firmly. Only some rows state a clone size, as once, few, many or a class for expanded clones.

TRBJ2-3	TRBD2	.	TRBV6-1	CASIGLAGVSDTQYF	TGTGCCTCAATCGGACTAGCGGGGGTTTCAGATACGCAGTATTTT
TRBJ2-5	.	once	TRBV7-6	CASSLGGQKTQYF	TGTGCCAGCAGCTTAGGGGGGCAAAAGACCCAGTACTTC
TRBJ1-1	.	.	TRBV5-1	CASSLEGFVNTEAFF	TGCGCCAGCAGCTTGGAGGGGTTCGTGAACACTGAAGCTTTCTTT
TRBJ2-2	.	.	TRBV5-1	CASSRRVGYSPGELFF	TGCGCCAGCAGCCGCAGGGTGGGTTATTCCCCCGGGGAGCTGTTTTTT
TRBJ2-7	.	.	TRBV19	CASMPGVSREATYEQYF	TGTGCCAGTATGCCTGGCGTAAGCAGAGAGGCGACCTACGAGCAGTACTTC
TRBJ2-5	.	.	TRBV5-1	CASSLLASAEETQYF	TGCGCCAGCAGCTTGCTGGCTAGCGCCGAAGAGACCCAGTACTTC
TRBJ1-5	.	.	TRBV15	CATSRDLAYDSNQPQHF	TGTGCCACCAGCAGAGATTTGGCGTACGATAGCAATCAGCCCCAGCATTTT
TRBJ2-1	TRBD2	.	TRBV18	CASSLWTSSYNEQFF	TGTGCCAGCTCTTTATGGACTAGCTCCTACAATGAGCAGTTCTTC
TRBJ2-3	.	.	TRBV7-2	CASRPSGADTQYF	TGTGCCAGCAGACCTTCAGGGGCAGATACGCAGTATTTT
TRBJ1-6	.	few	TRBV6-5	CASRSISSYNSPLHF	TGTGCCAGCAGGTCCATTAGCTCCTATAATTCACCCCTCCACTTT
TRBJ1-1	.	.	TRBV6-1	CASSLQGGTEAFF	TGTGCCAGCAGTTTACAGGGCGGCACTGAAGCTTTCTTT
TRBJ2-4	TRBD1	.	TRBV28	CASSFRETGSKNIQYF	TGTGCCAGCAGTTTTAGGGAGACAGGGAGCAAAAACATTCAGTACTTC
TRBJ1-2	.	.	TRBV5-1	CASSLAGWGNNYGYTF	TGCGCCAGCAGCTTGGCCGGGTGGGGGAATAACTATGGCTACACCTTC
TRBJ2-3	.	.	TRBV5-4	CASSLDQFRTDTQYF	TGTGCCAGCAGCTTGGACCAATTTCGCACAGATACGCAGTATTTT
TRBJ1-1	.	.	TRBV7-9	CASSLVRLGGTEAFF	TGTGCCAGCAGCTTAGTTCGTCTAGGGGGCACTGAAGCTTTCTTT
TRBJ2-2	.	.	TRBV10-1	CASSAWGHRNTGELFF	TGCGCCAGCAGTGCTTGGGGACACAGAAACACCGGGGAGCTGTTTTTT
TRBJ2-3	.	.	TRBV12-5	CASGSSGTDTQYF	TGTGCTAGTGGTTCCTCCGGCACAGATACGCAGTATTTT
TRBJ2-7	.	.	TRBV7-2	CASSPRTDSEQYF	TGTGCCAGCAGCCCCCGGACAGATTCCGAGCAGTACTTC
TRBJ1-3	.	.	TRBV19	CASSPSGNTIYF	TGTGCCAGTAGTCCCTCTGGAAACACCATATATTTT
TRBJ2-3	.	.	TRBV14	CASSPGLSTDTQYF	TGTGCCAGCAGCCCCGGGCTGAGCACAGATACGCAGTATTTT
TRBJ2-2	.	.	TRBV19	CASRAREDTGELFF	TGTGCCAGTCGGGCGAGGGAGGACACCGGGGAGCTGTTTTTT
TRBJ1-6	TRBD1	once	TRBV7-9	CASSLQGASPLHF	TGTGCCAGCAGCTTACAGGGGGCCTCACCCCTCCACTTT
TRBJ2-1	TRBD2	.	TRBV4-2	CASSQRLARSEQFF	TGTGCCAGCAGCCAGAGACTAGCGAGGAGTGAGCAGTTCTTC
TRBJ2-3	.	once	TRBV5-1	CASSLVQRTDTQYF	TGCGCCAGCAGCTTGGTACAGCGCACAGATACGCAGTATTTT
TRBJ2-3	TRBD1	.	TRBV10-3	CAISDFDRGSTDTQYF	TGTGCCATCAGTGATTTCGACAGGGGTAGCACAGATACGCAGTATTTT
TRBJ2-2	.	.	TRBV11-3	CASSPGGNTGELFF	TGTGCCAGCAGCCCCGGGGGGAACACCGGGGAGCTGTTTTTT
TRBJ1-1	.	once	TRBV5-4	CASSLGSREDTEAFF	TGTGCCAGCAGCTTGGGGAGCAGGGAGGACACTGAAGCTTTCTTT
TRBJ1-2	TRBD1	.	TRBV27	CASSLGQGIAYGYTF	TGTGCCAGCAGTTTGGGACAGGGGATTGCCTATGGCTACACCTTC
TRBJ2-3	TRBD2	.	TRBV10-2	CASSEPAGGLVAQYF	TGCGCCAGCAGTGAGCCAGCGGGGGGGCTCGTGGCGCAGTATTTT
TRBJ1-5	.	.	TRBV28	CASSLYSVNQPQHF	TGTGCCAGCAGTTTGTACAGTGTCAACCAGCCCCAGCATTTT
TRBJ2-7	.	.	TRBV6-5	CASSRRDGAMDEQYF	TGTGCCAGCAGTCGCCGGGACGGAGCTATGGACGAGCAGTACTTC
TRBJ2-3	TRBD2	once	TRBV7-2	CASSFPLAATDTQYF	TGTGCCAGCAGCTTCCCACTAGCGGCCACAGATACGCAGTATTTT
TRBJ1-3	.	once	TRBV19	CASSALAGNTIYF	TGTGCCAGTAGTGCCCTCGCCGGAAACACCATATATTTT
TRBJ2-4	.	once	TRBV10-2	CASSQLAKNIQYF	TGCGCCAGCAGTCAGCTAGCCAAAAACATTCAGTACTTC
TRBJ1-4	TRBD1	.	TRBV18	CASSPFQGVGEKLFF	TGTGCCAGCTCACCCTTTCAGGGGGTGGGAGAAAAACTGTTTTTT
TRBJ2-5	.	.	TRBV7-8	CASSPFLLVEETQYF	TGTGCCAGCAGCCCCTTTTTACTAGTGGAGGAGACCCAGTACTTC
TRBJ1-1	.	.	TRBV10-3	CAISGDARRTEAFF	TGTGCCATCAGTGGGGACGCCCGCCGGACTGAAGCTTTCTTT
TRBJ1-3	.	.	TRBV7-2	CASSLNGNSGNTIYF	TGTGCCAGCAGCTTAAACGGTAACTCTGGAAACACCATATATTTT
TRBJ1-2	.	.	TRBV7-9	CASSLADRGYTF	TGTGCCAGCAGCTTAGCCGACAGAGGCTACACCTTC
TRBJ2-7	TRBD2	.	TRBV15	CATSLVQNSGITF	TGTGCCACCAGCCTCGTTCAAAATAGCGGGATAACCTTC
TRBJ2-5	TRBD2	.	TRBV9	CASSARLAGETQYF	TGTGCCAGCAGCGCCCGACTAGCCGGCGAGACCCAGTACTTC
TRBJ2-5	.	.	TRBV5-4	CASSSTQGSQETQYF	TGTGCCAGCAGCTCAACACAGGGTTCACAAGAGACCCAGTACTTC
TRBJ1-1	.	.	TRBV5-6	CASSQGNTEAFF	TGTGCCAGCAGCCAGGGAAACACTGAAGCTTTCTTT
TRBJ2-1	.	.	TRBV9	CASSVSGAFYNEQFF	TGTGCCAGCAGCGTGTCGGGGGCCTTTTACAATGAGCAGTTCTTC
TRBJ2-5	.	.	TRBV10-3	CAISKGLAQETQYF	TGTGCCATCAGTAAGGGTCTAGCTCAAGAGACCCAGTACTTC
TRBJ1-1	TRBD1	.	TRBV7-3	CASSVTGGDEAFF	TGTGCCAGCAGCGTCACAGGGGGCGATGAAGCTTTCTTT
TRBJ2-6	TRBD1	.	TRBV2	CASTGQVSGANVLTF	TGTGCCAGCACCGGACAGGTCTCTGGGGCCAACGTCCTGACTTTC
TRBJ1-2	TRBD1	.	TRBV5-1	CASSSTVGTEINYGYTF	TGCGCCAGCAGCTCGACGGTAGGGACAGAAATTAACTATGGCTACACCTTC
TRBJ2-7	.	.	TRBV15	CATSRQRAYEQYF	TGTGCCACCAGCAGACAGAGGGCCTACGAGCAGTACTTC
TRBJ2-1	TRBD2	.	TRBV18	CASSLGGSSYNEQFF	TGTGCCAGCTCACTGGGGGGGAGCTCCTACAATGAGCAGTTCTTC
TRBJ2-7	.	.	TRBV5-6	CASSLYPGQVYEQYF	TGTGCCAGCAGCCTATACCCGGGACAAGTCTACGAGCAGTACTTC
TRBJ2-1	.	.	TRBV14	CASSQLVGEARYNEQFF	TGTGCCAGCAGCCAATTGGTTGGTGAGGCTCGCTACAATGAGCAGTTCTTC
TRBJ1-2	.	.	TRBV19	CASSIEGPWGYTF	TGTGCCAGTAGTATAGAGGGCCCTTGGGGCTACACCTTC
TRBJ2-5	TRBD2	.	TRBV6-5	CASSSRTSLETQYF	TGTGCCAGCAGTTCACGGACTAGCCTAGAGACCCAGTACTTC
TRBJ1-6	TRBD1	.	TRBV5-6	CASSSRDSYNSPLHF	TGTGCCAGCAGCTCCCGGGACAGTTATAATTCACCCCTCCACTTT